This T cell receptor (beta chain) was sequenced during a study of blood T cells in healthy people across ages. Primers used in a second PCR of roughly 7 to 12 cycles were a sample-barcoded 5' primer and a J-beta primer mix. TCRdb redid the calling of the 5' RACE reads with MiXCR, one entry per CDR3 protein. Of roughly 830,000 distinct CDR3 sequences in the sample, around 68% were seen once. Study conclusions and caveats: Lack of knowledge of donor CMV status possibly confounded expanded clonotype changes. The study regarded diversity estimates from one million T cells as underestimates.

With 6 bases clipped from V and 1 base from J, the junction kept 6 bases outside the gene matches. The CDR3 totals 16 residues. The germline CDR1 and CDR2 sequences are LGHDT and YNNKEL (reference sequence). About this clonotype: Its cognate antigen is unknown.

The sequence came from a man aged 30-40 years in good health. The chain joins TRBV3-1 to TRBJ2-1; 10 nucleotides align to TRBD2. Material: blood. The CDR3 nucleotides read TGTGCCAGCAGACAACTAGCGGGGCAGTCCTACAATGAGCAGTTCTTC. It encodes CASRQLAGQSYNEQFF.